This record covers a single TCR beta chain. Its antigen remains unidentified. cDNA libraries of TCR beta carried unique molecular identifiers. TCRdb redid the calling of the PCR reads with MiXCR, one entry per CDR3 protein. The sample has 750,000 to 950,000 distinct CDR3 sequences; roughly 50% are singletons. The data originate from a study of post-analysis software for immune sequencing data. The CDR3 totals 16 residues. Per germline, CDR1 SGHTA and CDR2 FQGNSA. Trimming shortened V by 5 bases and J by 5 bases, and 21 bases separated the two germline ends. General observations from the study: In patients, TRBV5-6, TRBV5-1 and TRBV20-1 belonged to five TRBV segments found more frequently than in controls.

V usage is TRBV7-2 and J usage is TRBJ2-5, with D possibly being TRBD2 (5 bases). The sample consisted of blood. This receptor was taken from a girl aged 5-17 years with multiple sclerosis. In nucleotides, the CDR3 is TGTGCCAGCAGCCCCAGACGCGGGCTCTCTGGGGAGACCCAGTACTTC. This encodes CASSPRRGLSGETQYF.